The T cell receptor (beta chain) under discussion was sequenced for a study of blood T cell repertoires in COVID-19. Data came from immunoSEQ multiplex PCR; TCRdb stores just in-frame clones and leaves some out. The repertoire includes approximately 200,000 clones, roughly 80% of them detected once, and around 12% sits in the top ten. The CDR3 spans 16 residues. The germline CDR1 and CDR2 sequences are MGHDK and SYGVNS. V was pared by 4 bases and J by 6 bases, with 8 bases of the junction left unmatched. Source material: peripheral blood. The chain joins TRBV25-1 to TRBJ1-6; TRBD1 agrees at 8 bases. This clonotype was sampled from a woman aged 50 to 65 with acute or convalescent COVID-19. CDR3 nucleotides: TGTGCCAGCAGTGGCGCCGGGACAGGACCTAATTCACCCCTCCACTTT. The encoded protein is CASSGAGTGPNSPLHF.